This T cell receptor (beta chain) was recovered during a study of neurological immune-mediated disorders (dated by TCRdb to 2018 to 2020). General notes on the study: Peripheral blood TCR-beta repertoires from HTLV-I-associated myelopathy (HAM/TSP) patients, multiple sclerosis patients and healthy controls were compared by UMI-based sequencing. The roughly 100 TCR-beta libraries included longitudinal samples, technical triplicates and paired sorted CD4+ and CD8+ T-cell subsets alongside PBMC samples. Longitudinal HAM/TSP and healthy donors were sampled at 3 time-points each (about 3-40 month intervals). The cohort included around 70 subjects: approximately 15 with HAM/TSP, about 34 with multiple sclerosis, and around 20 healthy controls.

The table lists this clonotype with many counts. Its recognized antigen is unknown. One base away there is no much larger clone; base qualities are not given. Interpreted using the paper, the time point label stands for: longitudinal time-point 2. Blood bank volunteers in Maryland, USA served as the healthy controls. For the unsorted PBMC libraries, 2 million PBMCs were stored in RNAlater at -80 degrees C until RNA extraction and were used to generate the libraries. PBMCs were separated from peripheral blood using Ficoll-Hypaque density gradient centrifugation and then cryopreserved in liquid nitrogen. cDNA was synthesized by template-switch 5'RACE using a primer carrying a 10-nucleotide random unique molecular identifier by which each TCR transcript was tagged. Every sequencing run yielded over 170 million TCR-beta sequences covering 15-18 subjects. The RNeasy kit was used for extraction of total RNA. Using the KAPA Real-time Library Amplification kit, TCR-beta VDJ regions were amplified with primers for the TCR constant region and the 5'RACE anchor. Sample indexes and Illumina adaptors were added in a first PCR, and a second PCR then increased library yield. The roughly 650 bp TCR product was size-selected on a 2% E-gel SizeSelection system after Ampure bead purification. Before pooling, libraries had their quality checked on a Bioanalyzer, their concentration measured with Qubit, and their quantity determined with the Kapa Library Quantification kit. An Illumina HiSeq 2500 sequenced the libraries paired-end 2 x 150 bp. To increase sequence diversity, roughly 24-32% phiX was spiked into each library pool. From the authors' description of their analysis: Quality-filtered reads were processed with the UMI-based MiGEC pipeline, and over 75% of raw TCR sequences were removed by the MiGEC pipeline during error correction. VDJ genes were aligned to IMGT germline references, and each clonotype was defined by a unique CDR3 amino acid sequence together with V-J genes. Clonal expansion, Shannon diversity and CDR3 relatedness (CalcPairwiseDistances, ClusterSamples) were evaluated with VDJtools, and phylogenetic trees were built with CLCbio workbench. Clones with at least 8 unique UMIs were defined as expanded, with this threshold being based on coefficient-of-variation modelling across technical triplicates. Using fastp trimming at Q25 and MiXCR clonotype assembly, TCRdb reanalyzed the public sequencing data and kept in-frame beta chains. Here each entry gathers all rows of one CDR3 protein and keeps the most common genes and DNA. TCRdb, rather than the study authors, made the V and J calls. For this sample the table gives tens of thousands of distinct CDR3 sequences, of which less than 15% were detected only once. The top ten hold roughly 2.2% of the sample.

The CDR3 starts with the cysteine, ends with the phenylalanine, and has 15 residues. Just the 45-base CDR3 DNA is kept, in frame starting at base 1. Reading the germline V gene (reference sequence) gives CDR1 PRHDT and CDR2 FYEKMQ. V trim: 4 bases; J trim: 3 bases; unmatched bases: 5. What the work shows at the level of the full study, not this receptor alone: TCR clonal expansion was greatest in HAM/TSP patients and smallest in MS patients, who ranked below even healthy controls. No identical CDR3 amino acid sequences were found to be shared among expanded clones across subjects, suggesting that TCR-beta repertoires were private in all groups.

This sequence was found in a middle-aged woman in good health. This receptor chain uses TRBV13 and TRBJ2-2, and 7 junction bases match TRBD2. The specimen was PBMCs. In nucleotide form, the sequence is TGTGCCAGCAGCTCCCGGGGGAGGGACACCGGGGAGCTGTTTTTT. Its protein is CASSSRGRDTGELFF. Extended through the reference TRBV13 and TRBJ2-2 proteins, this CDR3 yields the full variable domain: AAGVIQSPRHLIKEKRETATLKCYPIPRHDTVYWYQQGPGQDPQFLISFYEKMQSDKGSIPDRFSAQQFSDYHSELNMSSLELGDSALYFCASSSRGRDTGELFFGEGSRLTVL.